This paragraph reports one T cell receptor (beta chain). TCRdb's copy holds only in-frame clones and misses some; the assay was immunoSEQ multiplex PCR. The sample has more than 300,000 clones; about 89% are singletons. This record comes from a study of blood T cell repertoires in COVID-19. This CDR3 has 14 residues. Germline CDR1 SGHTA, CDR2 FQGTGA. Between the trimmed V and J ends, which lost 2 bases and 2 bases, there was a span of 8 bases. The Seattle patients, enrolled during active infection, were followed longitudinally. The TCR sequence derives from a woman in her 30s with COVID-19, enrolled during active disease. Sequenced: peripheral blood. The J gene is TRBJ2-3, the V gene TRBV7-3; D is undetermined. The CDR3 DNA reads as TGTGCCAGCAGCTTATCGCGAAACACAGATACGCAGTATTTT. It encodes CASSLSRNTDTQYF. The full variable domain, in which reference TRBV7-3 and TRBJ2-3 provide the parts outside the CDR3, is GAGVSQTPSNKVTEKGKYVELRCDPISGHTALYWYRQSLGQGPEFLIYFQGTGAADDSGLPNDRFFAVRPEGSVSTLKIQRTERGDSAVYLCASSLSRNTDTQYFGPGTRLTVL.